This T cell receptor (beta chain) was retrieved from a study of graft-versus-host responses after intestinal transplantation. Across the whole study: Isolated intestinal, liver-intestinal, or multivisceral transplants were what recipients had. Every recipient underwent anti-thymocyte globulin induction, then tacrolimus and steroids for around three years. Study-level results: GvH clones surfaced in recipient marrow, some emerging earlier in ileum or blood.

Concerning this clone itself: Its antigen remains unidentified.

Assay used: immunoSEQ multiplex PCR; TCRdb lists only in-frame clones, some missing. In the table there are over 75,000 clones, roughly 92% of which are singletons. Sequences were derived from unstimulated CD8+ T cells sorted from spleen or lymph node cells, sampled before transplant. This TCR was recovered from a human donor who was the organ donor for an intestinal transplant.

The CDR3: CASRIWGTGRTGELFF. The CDR3 DNA sequence: TGTGCCAGCAGAATTTGGGGGACAGGGCGCACCGGGGAGCTGTTTTTT. The gene calls are TRBV5-6 and TRBJ2-2; 9 bases match TRBD1. Trimming cost V 5 bases and J 4 bases; bases outside gene matches: 9. The CDR3 totals 16 residues. Germline V gives CDR1 SGHDT, CDR2 YYEEEE. The variable domain in full, completed from reference TRBV5-6 and TRBJ2-2, reads DAGVTQSPTHLIKTRGQQVTLRCSPKSGHDTVSWYQQALGQGPQFIFQYYEEEERQRGNFPDRFSGHQFPNYSSELNVNALLLGDSALYLCASRIWGTGRTGELFFGEGSRLTVL.